This entry lists 20 T cell receptor beta chains sequenced from one sample in a study of blood T cells in healthy people across ages. A second PCR, run for about 7 to 11 cycles, used a sample-barcoded 5' primer plus a J-beta primer mix. Using its own MiXCR run on the 5' RACE reads, TCRdb lists one record per CDR3 protein. The data hold about 1,400,000 distinct CDR3 sequences, with approximately 38% observed a single time. Sequencing input: blood. The origin of the receptors is a woman between 18 and 29 years old in good health.

The CDR3 bases are TGTGCCAGCAGCTTAGCTGAGGACAGACCACCCGAGCAGTTCTTC. Amino acid sequence: CASSLAEDRPPEQFF. This sequence joins TRBV7-8 and TRBJ2-1, with D perhaps matching TRBD1 (6 bases). CDR1 and CDR2 from the germline V gene are SGHVS and FQNEAQ. The CDR3 spans 15 residues. Trimming took 0 bases from V and 10 from J, leaving 16 bases between them.

As for this clonotype: At one of its ends the junction is not consistent with the germline gene, which may arise from a read error. The CDR3 protein is CASNYPDTLKAKNIQYF. CDR3 DNA sequence: TGTGCCAGCAATTACCCAGACACCTTAAAAGCCAAAAACATTCAGTACTTC. The V and J genes are TRBV6-2 or TRBV6-3 and TRBJ2-4; the D is unclear. CDR3 length equals 17 residues. From germline, CDR1 is MNHEY and CDR2 SVGEGT.

Only one count was recorded for this clonotype. The chain carries TRBV24-1 and TRBJ1-5; possibly TRBD1 for D (6 bases). This CDR3 comprises 17 residues. Between the trimmed V and J ends, which lost 5 bases and 2 bases, there was a span of 18 bases. CDR1 is KGHDR, CDR2 SFDVKD, per germline. The chain's CDR3 is CATSGPEGGSGNQPQHF. The CDR3 nucleotides read TGTGCCACCAGTGGTCCCGAGGGGGGGTCTGGCAATCAGCCCCAGCATTTT.

The chain combines TRBV12-3 or TRBV12-4 with TRBJ2-7; 10 bases map to TRBD1. V was clipped by 4 bases and J by 4 bases; unmatched bases: 7. The CDR3 is 15 amino acids. CDR3 nucleotide sequence: TGTGCCAGCAGTTCGGACAGGGGGAGGGGTTACGAGCAGTACTTC. Translating it yields CASSSDRGRGYEQYF.

The chain carries TRBV5-1 and TRBJ1-5; 8 bases match TRBD1. Losses at the gene ends were 0 bases for V and 1 base for J; bases not matched to a gene: 3. CDR1 is SGHRS and CDR2 is YFSETQ in the germline V gene. This CDR3 has 16 residues. In DNA, the CDR3 is TGCGCCAGCAGCTTGGACGGACAGGGCAGCAATCAGCCCCAGCATTTT. Translating it yields CASSLDGQGSNQPQHF.

The rearrangement links TRBV7-2 to TRBJ1-4; the match to TRBD1 covers 7 bases. This CDR3 comprises 15 residues. The J segment lost 7 bases and the V segment lost 4 bases, leaving 9 bases of the junction unmatched. From germline, CDR1 is SGHTA and CDR2 FQGNSA. DNA of the CDR3: TGTGCCAGCAGCTCAATCCAGGGGGGTCTTGAAAAACTGTTTTTT. Translated: CASSSIQGGLEKLFF.

The CDR3 DNA reads TGTGCCAGCAGCATCGACAGGGTGAACACTGAAGCTTTCTTT. Its translation is CASSIDRVNTEAFF. The V and J genes are TRBV7-2 and TRBJ1-1; 7 positions match TRBD1. The CDR3 has 14 residues. Germline lookup yields CDR1 SGHTA and CDR2 FQGNSA. J lost 0 bases, V lost 5 bases, and 3 bases had no gene match.

This chain uses TRBV14 with TRBJ2-6, with 12 bases that match TRBD1. Trimming removed 3 bases from V and 0 bases from J; junction bases left unmatched: 12. Germline V CDR1 and CDR2: SGHDN, FVKESK. The CDR3 sequence is 21 residues long. This CDR3 reads CASSQLPGQGAGSSGANVLTF. Here the CDR3 DNA reads TGTGCCAGCAGCCAGCTCCCGGGACAGGGGGCCGGGAGCTCTGGGGCCAACGTCCTGACTTTC.

This chain uses TRBV10-3 with TRBJ2-5; TRBD2 matches at 9 bases. Germline lookup yields CDR1 ENHRY and CDR2 SYGVKD. Trimming cost V 0 bases and J 3 bases; bases outside gene matches: 17. The CDR3 contains 20 residues. The CDR3 DNA is TGTGCCATCAGTGAGTCGAAAGCATTGATAGCGGGGGAACCTAAAGAGACCCAGTACTTC. It codes for CAISESKALIAGEPKETQYF.

In this sample, this clonotype turned up a few times. The chain's CDR3 is CASRLNRDRNSPLHF. CDR3 coding DNA: TGTGCCAGCAGGCTCAACCGGGACCGAAATTCACCCCTCCACTTT. This chain joins TRBV6-5 and TRBJ1-6; perhaps TRBD1 as D (5 bases). The CDR3 covers 15 residues. V was shortened by 6 bases and J by 7 bases, with 16 bases between the two germline ends. Germline V CDR1 and CDR2: MNHEY, SVGAGI.

The chain is built from TRBV5-1 and TRBJ2-7; no firm D call. Trimming left V 7 bases short and J 6 bases short, with 11 bases between. Germline assignment: CDR1 SGHRS and CDR2 YFSETQ. This CDR3 is 11 amino acids long. The CDR3 loop reads CASDLDREQYF. CDR3 nucleotides: TGCGCCAGCGACTTGGATCGCGAGCAGTACTTC.

V gene TRBV7-2 combines with J gene TRBJ2-1; 7 nucleotides match TRBD1. This CDR3 is built from 13 residues. In germline, CDR1 is SGHTA, CDR2 FQGNSA. V trimming: 5 bases; J trimming: 9 bases; junction bases outside the gene matches: 7. In DNA form, the CDR3 reads TGTGCCAGCAGCCGAGGGGGCGTCGGTGAGCAGTTCTTC. This translates into CASSRGGVGEQFF.

This clonotype showed up just a few times. The CDR3: CASSLVGRGRQPQHF. In DNA form, the CDR3 reads TGTGCCAGCAGTTTAGTCGGCAGGGGGCGTCAGCCCCAGCATTTT. V is TRBV12-3 or TRBV12-4 and J is TRBJ1-5; 8 bases match TRBD1. CDR3 length: 15 residues. V was clipped by 1 base and J by 6 bases; unmatched bases: 5.

The rearrangement uses TRBV25-1 and TRBJ1-1; D gene ambiguous. Germline assignment: CDR1 MGHDK and CDR2 SYGVNS. V was pared by 6 bases and J by 0 bases, with 11 bases between. CDR3 size: 14 residues. CDR3 nucleotide sequence: TGTGCCAGCAGCTCGGGGTGTATGAACACTGAAGCTTTCTTT. Translated: CASSSGCMNTEAFF.

The chain carries TRBV7-9 and TRBJ2-7; no clear D. Germline lookup yields CDR1 SEHNR and CDR2 FQNEAQ (reference sequence). The CDR3 consists of 12 residues. Trimming removed 5 bases from V and 6 bases from J, with 11 bases in between. CDR3 amino acids: CASSPSPAEQYF. The CDR3 nucleotides read TGTGCCAGCAGCCCCTCTCCTGCCGAGCAGTACTTC.

This clonotype showed up just a few times. V is TRBV21-1 and J is TRBJ2-7; TRBD2 reflects the table's D call only, with no check against the DNA. TRBV21-1 is assigned pseudogene status. The CDR3 is made up of 17 amino acids. CDR3 nucleotide sequence: TGTGCCAGCAGCAAAGTGGGACTAGCGGGACCCCCCTACGAGCAGTACTTC. Its protein product is CASSKVGLAGPPYEQYF.

In DNA form, the CDR3 reads TGTGCCAGCAGCTTCGGCGGGTTGCGCTCTGGGGCCAACGTCCTGACTTTC. Translating it yields CASSFGGLRSGANVLTF. The V and J genes are TRBV11-2 and TRBJ2-6, with D possibly matching TRBD2 (5 bases). Looked up from germline, CDR1 is SGHAT and CDR2 is FQNNGV. The CDR3 has 17 residues. Deletions cut 3 bases from V and 0 bases from J, with 12 bases between.

The rearrangement joins TRBV7-9 to TRBJ1-2; 7 bases map to TRBD1. V lost 1 base to trimming and J lost 5 bases; unmatched junction nucleotides: 7. The germline CDR1 and CDR2 sequences are SEHNR and FQNEAQ (reference sequence). The CDR3 length is 15 residues. In DNA, the CDR3 is TGTGCCAGCAGCTTAGGGAGCCAGGGGGTATATGGCTACACCTTC. This translates into CASSLGSQGVYGYTF.

The gene calls are TRBV28 and TRBJ2-4; TRBD1 aligns across 8 bases. The J call is in doubt because the DNA end fits TRBJ2-7 better. The CDR3 totals 14 residues. From germline, CDR1 is MDHEN and CDR2 SYDVKM. In nucleotides, the CDR3 is TGTGCCAGCAAGACCGCGGACAGGGCCCACGAGCAGTACTTC. This translates into CASKTADRAHEQYF.

The chain employs TRBV6-1 and TRBJ2-7; 10 nucleotides align to TRBD2. With V trimmed by 3 bases and J by 2 bases, 4 bases remained unmatched. The CDR3 is 15 residues long. CDR1 is MNHNS, CDR2 SASEGT, per germline. The CDR3, as DNA: TGTGCCAGCAGTGATTCTAGCGGGGGTGCCTACGAGCAGTACTTC. Translated: CASSDSSGGAYEQYF.